This TCR beta chain came from a study of T cell responses to AZD1222 COVID-19 vaccine. Whole-study findings and limits: None of the repertoires were sampled until the peak T cell response had passed.

Assay used: immunoSEQ multiplex PCR; TCRdb lists only in-frame clones, some missing. The data contain about 130,000 clones, approximately 85% of them singletons. V lost 3 bases, J lost 9 bases, and 11 bases stayed unmatched. Germline CDR1 is KGHSH and CDR2 is LQKENI. The CDR3 covers 15 residues. As to this clone: As yet, its antigen is unknown.

This rearrangement joins TRBV18 to TRBJ2-1, with 7 nucleotides matching TRBD2. The input for sequencing was peripheral blood, taken 28 days after the second AZD1222 dose. The source of this sequence is an adult who received the AZD1222 COVID-19 vaccine. For the CDR3, the DNA is TGTGCCAGCTCACCTCCGGGACTACCAGAGGGTGAGCAGTTCTTC. Translated, it gives CASSPPGLPEGEQFF.